The present entry profiles one T cell receptor beta chain with its context. The junction differs from germline at one of its ends, possibly a read error. The CDR3 is made up of 13 amino acids. This sample is drawn from a study of blood T cell repertoires in COVID-19. Data came from immunoSEQ multiplex PCR; TCRdb stores just in-frame clones and leaves some out. The data hold around 250,000 clones, with about 87% observed a single time. The chain joins TRBV12-3 or TRBV12-4 to TRBJ2-1, with D perhaps matching TRBD2 (5 bases). This clonotype was obtained from a woman aged 35 to 49 who had been exposed to COVID-19. Sequences were obtained from PBMCs or T cells enriched from blood (not recorded which). The CDR3 is CASSRGPLNEQLF. The CDR3 nucleotides are TGTGCCAGCAGTAGAGGGCCCCTCAATGAGCAGCTCTTC.